This TCR beta chain came from a study of blood T cell repertoires in COVID-19. The wider study: Samples came from the United States, Italy and Spain, spanning acute and convalescent COVID-19. PBMCs, B-cell-depleted T cells, or T cells were the source of the cDNA or gDNA that made up the material.

Source study methods: Estimation of nucleated cell counts was performed using reference gene primer amplification. Repertoires were generated with immunoSEQ multiplex PCR, while TCRdb's copy carries only in-frame clones and drops some. The V and J calls and clone size come from that table; D and trimming were worked out from the DNA. This sample has around 100,000 clones; over 75% occur once, and the top ten carry roughly 13%. Germline CDR1 is LGHNT and CDR2 is FRNRAP. The CDR3 has 11 amino acids. The V gene lost 7 bases and the J gene lost 1 base, with 5 bases spanning the gap. The rearrangement joins TRBV12-5 to TRBJ2-7; unclear D gene. Material: peripheral blood. This sequence originates from a human donor in a cohort sampled during active COVID-19. The DNA of the CDR3 is TGTGCTAGTGCCGGTTCCTACGAGCAGTACTTC. Protein product: CASAGSYEQYF.